A single T cell receptor beta chain is shown here with its context. The junction had 3 bases not matched to a gene; V was cut back by 5 bases and J by 0 bases. Per the germline V gene, CDR1 is KGHSY and CDR2 is FQNENV. The CDR3 has 15 amino acids. This sample is drawn from a study of T cell responses to AZD1222 COVID-19 vaccine. The data were produced by immunoSEQ multiplex PCR, yet TCRdb's version contains in-frame clones alone and is incomplete. The sample has about 130,000 clones, around 85% seen once; the top ten hold 3.5% to 4.5%. The sequence came from an adult who received the AZD1222 COVID-19 vaccine. The specimen was peripheral blood, collected 28 days after the second AZD1222 dose. V usage is TRBV16 and J usage is TRBJ1-3; 8 nucleotides match TRBD1. CDR3 coding DNA: TGTGCCAGCAGCTACAGGGGGGACTCTGGAAACACCATATATTTT. It specifies CASSYRGDSGNTIYF.